Listed here are 8 T cell receptor beta chains from one sample, sequenced in a study of blood T cell repertoires in COVID-19. Clones were read by immunoSEQ multiplex PCR, and TCRdb kept only the in-frame ones, dropping some. Here the sample spans 50,000 or so clones, roughly 91% being singletons. Sequencing was performed on peripheral blood. Receptors were obtained from a man in his fifties or sixties with active COVID-19.

The sample holds a few counts of this clone. This sequence joins TRBV3-1 (or the pseudogene TRBV3-2) and TRBJ2-1; no clear D. Per germline, CDR1 LGHDT and CDR2 YNNKEL (reference sequence). V gave up 7 bases and J gave up 0 bases, with 16 bases separating them. The CDR3 has 16 amino acids. CDR3 sequence (DNA): TGTGCCAGCACCCCCACGTACCAGTACTCCTACAATGAGCAGTTCTTC. Amino acid sequence: CASTPTYQYSYNEQFF.

The genes are TRBV3-1 (or the pseudogene TRBV3-2) and TRBJ2-7; tentatively, D is TRBD2 (5 bases). Germline V gene data show CDR1 as LGHDT and CDR2 as YNNKEL (reference sequence). The CDR3 is made up of 15 amino acids. V was shortened by 0 bases and J by 6 bases, with 15 bases between the two germline ends. CDR3 coding DNA: TGTGCCAGCAGCCAAGATAATGCGGGTGGAGGCGAGCAGTACTTC. Encoded protein: CASSQDNAGGGEQYF.

This rearrangement joins TRBV6-6 to TRBJ1-2; TRBD1 aligns across 8 bases. Germline CDR1 reads MNHNY; CDR2 reads SVGAGI (reference sequence). The CDR3 contains 15 residues. V lost 6 bases, J lost 0 bases, and 6 bases stayed unmatched. This CDR3 reads CASRYSDRANYGYTF. In nucleotides, the CDR3 is TGTGCCAGCAGATATTCGGACAGGGCTAACTATGGCTACACCTTC.

The V and J genes are TRBV5-1 and TRBJ2-7, with a tentative D call TRBD1 (5 bases). In germline, CDR1 is SGHRS, CDR2 YFSETQ. The CDR3 covers 13 residues. The ends were cut back, 2 bases at V and 2 bases at J, with 8 bases in the middle. The CDR3 DNA reads TGCGCCAGCAGCTTTGGACATACCTACGAGCAGTACTTC. It is translated as CASSFGHTYEQYF.

This clone occurred once. The V gene is TRBV7-9, the J gene TRBJ2-1, with 7 bases matching TRBD1. The V gene's germline CDR1 is SEHNR and CDR2 FQNEAQ (reference sequence). J was trimmed by 10 bases and V by 4 bases; bases with no gene match: 16. This CDR3 spans 16 amino acids. The CDR3 DNA is TGTGCCAGCAGCTCCCAGGGGGACGTACAGGGCTGGGAGCAGTTCTTC. It yields the protein CASSSQGDVQGWEQFF.

V is TRBV5-1 and J is TRBJ1-6; 7 bases line up with TRBD1. The germline V gene has CDR1 SGHRS and CDR2 YFSETQ. V was pared by 2 bases and J by 5 bases, with 4 bases of the junction left unmatched. This CDR3 contains 15 residues. The CDR3 sequence: CASSLGGQNNSPLHF. The DNA of the CDR3 is TGCGCCAGCAGCTTAGGGGGACAGAATAATTCACCCCTCCACTTT.

The V gene is TRBV5-1, the J gene TRBJ1-5; D gene unclear. V was clipped by 2 bases and J by 3 bases, with 6 bases between them. CDR3 size: 13 residues. Germline CDR1 is SGHRS and CDR2 is YFSETQ. CDR3 protein: CASSFGSNQPQHF. The CDR3 bases are TGCGCCAGCAGCTTCGGGTCCAATCAGCCCCAGCATTTT.

The chain combines TRBV12-3 or TRBV12-4 with TRBJ2-3, with a weak D call TRBD2 (5 bases). This CDR3 has 13 amino acids. Between the trimmed V and J ends, which lost 5 bases and 6 bases, there was a span of 12 bases. This chain's CDR3 is CASSPRGGDTQYF. The DNA for the CDR3 is TGTGCCAGCAGTCCCCGGGGTGGGGATACGCAGTATTTT.